One sample yielded the 32 T cell receptor beta chains listed below, sequenced in a study of read filtering for tumor transcriptome and immune sequencing. The library was built from 400 ng RNA with molecular barcoded adaptors for alpha/delta and beta/gamma chains. TCRdb recomputed calls from the reads with MiXCR, one row per CDR3 protein. This table holds some 270 distinct CDR3 sequences, around 73% found once. The sequencing sample was made of a population of CD138-negative cells sorted from bone marrow. The source is a donor at least 40 years old with multiple myeloma. This table probably holds off-target reads from a library built for another chain.

CDR3 nucleotide sequence: TGCAGCGTTGAAGATCGGGGAACCGGGGAGCTGTTTTTT. Translating it yields CSVEDRGTGELFF. This chain uses TRBV29-1 with TRBJ2-2; tentatively, D is TRBD2 (5 bases). Trimming removed 0 bases at V and 5 bases at J, with 7 bases between. This CDR3 has 13 amino acids. Per germline, CDR1 SQVTM and CDR2 ANQGSEA.

This sequence joins TRBV29-1 and TRBJ2-7; maybe TRBD2 (5 bases). Trimming shortened V by 4 bases and J by 2 bases, and 9 bases separated the two germline ends. The CDR3 runs 12 residues. Germline V gene sequence: CDR1 SQVTM, CDR2 ANQGSEA. The CDR3 loop reads CSVADYTYEQYF. The CDR3 bases are TGCAGCGTTGCAGACTACACCTACGAGCAGTACTTC.

This clonotype was counted a few times. The genes are TRBV4-1 and TRBJ2-1, with 10 nucleotides matching TRBD2. J lost 8 bases, V lost 1 base, and 2 bases had no gene match. This CDR3 region has 14 residues. The germline V gene encodes CDR1 MGHRA and CDR2 YSYEKL. This CDR3 is CASSQASGGDEQFF. In DNA form, the CDR3 reads TGCGCCAGCAGCCAAGCAAGCGGGGGGGATGAGCAGTTCTTC.

This clonotype was found a few times. The CDR3 spells CASSPDRLYGYTF. The DNA of the CDR3 is TGCGCCAGCAGCCCTGACAGGCTCTATGGCTACACCTTC. This sequence joins TRBV4-1 and TRBJ1-2; D may be TRBD1 (6 bases). This CDR3 has 13 residues. V lost 4 bases, J lost 4 bases, and 10 bases lay in between. CDR1 and CDR2 from the germline V gene are MGHRA and YSYEKL.

This chain links TRBV7-9 with TRBJ2-1, with D maybe TRBD2 (6 bases). V lost 4 bases, J lost 3 bases, and 10 bases lay in between. The CDR3 has 14 residues. Germline lookup yields CDR1 SEHNR and CDR2 FQNEAQ (reference sequence). The CDR3 protein is CASSSAGGYNEQFF. In DNA, the CDR3 is TGTGCCAGCAGCTCGGCCGGGGGCTACAATGAGCAGTTCTTC.

Relative to its sample, this clonotype is hyperexpanded. V and J are TRBV28 and TRBJ2-5; D is perhaps TRBD2 (6 bases). Germline V lookup: CDR1 MDHEN, CDR2 SYDVKM. CDR3 length equals 13 residues. V lost 5 bases and J lost 3, with 10 bases in between. The CDR3 loop is CASSGLAKETQYF. DNA for the CDR3: TGTGCCAGCAGTGGGCTAGCGAAAGAGACCCAGTACTTC.

The CDR3 here is CASSLGRGLDYEQYF. Here the CDR3 DNA reads TGTGCCAGCAGCTTAGGCCGGGGGCTAGACTACGAGCAGTACTTC. The V and J genes are TRBV11-2 and TRBJ2-7; D is possibly TRBD1 or TRBD2 (6 bases each). Germline-derived CDR1 and CDR2 are SGHAT and FQNNGV. This CDR3 has 15 amino acids. Trimming pared 1 base from V and 3 bases from J, leaving 13 bases between. The full variable domain, its missing parts supplied by reference TRBV11-2 and TRBJ2-7, is EAGVAQSPRYKIIEKRQSVAFWCNPISGHATLYWYQQILGQGPKLLIQFQNNGVVDDSQLPKDRFSAERLKGVDSTLKIQPAKLEDSAVYLCASSLGRGLDYEQYFGPGTRLTVT.

V usage is TRBV20-1 and J usage is TRBJ2-7; TRBD1 is a possible D gene (6 bases). Trimming took off 4 bases at V and 3 bases at J, with 19 bases between the two ends. The CDR3 covers 15 residues. CDR1 and CDR2 (germline): DFQATT, SNEGSKA (reference sequence). This CDR3 reads CSAKVAGTMSYEQYF. CDR3 DNA sequence: TGCAGTGCTAAGGTTGCCGGGACAATGAGCTACGAGCAGTACTTC.

There are a few counts of this clonotype. The chain joins TRBV6-1 to TRBJ2-2, with D hard to call. The CDR3 contains 13 residues. Per germline, CDR1 MNHNS and CDR2 SASEGT. V was clipped by 8 bases and J by 6 bases, with 13 bases between them. The chain's CDR3 is CASVVAEPGELFF. CDR3 in DNA: TGTGCCAGCGTTGTCGCGGAACCCGGGGAGCTGTTTTTT.

The chain uses TRBV3-1 and TRBJ2-1; the match to TRBD1 covers 9 bases. The germline V gene encodes CDR1 LGHDT and CDR2 YNNKEL (reference sequence). Trimming cost V 2 bases and J 7 bases; bases outside gene matches: 6. The CDR3 has 15 amino acids. CDR3 in amino acids: CASSQTGTGRNEQFF. The CDR3 region has the DNA TGTGCCAGCAGCCAAACCGGGACAGGGAGGAATGAGCAGTTCTTC.

The DNA of the CDR3 is TGTGCCAGTAGTATCGCGCTCTCCTACGAGCAGTACTTC. Protein product: CASSIALSYEQYF. V and J are TRBV19 and TRBJ2-7; D ambiguous. Germline lookup yields CDR1 LNHDA and CDR2 SQIVND (reference sequence). V was cut by 3 bases and J by 0 bases, with 6 bases left in between. The CDR3 has 13 amino acids.

This chain links TRBV5-1 with TRBJ2-1, with 8 nucleotides matching TRBD2. Germline V lookup: CDR1 SGHRS, CDR2 YFSETQ. The CDR3 runs to 15 residues. Unmatched junction bases numbered 6, after V lost 1 base and J lost 6 bases. DNA of the CDR3: TGCGCCAGCAGCTTGATTAGCGGGGCTCGCAATGAGCAGTTCTTC. Translated, it gives CASSLISGARNEQFF.

V usage is TRBV30 and J usage is TRBJ1-6; no definite D call. From germline, CDR1 is GTSNPN and CDR2 SVGIG (reference sequence). V lost 3 bases and J lost 10, with 7 bases in between. The CDR3 contains 11 residues. The CDR3 coding sequence is TGTGCCTGGAGCCGAGACTCACCCCTCCACTTT. Its protein is CAWSRDSPLHF. The full variable domain, in which reference TRBV30 and TRBJ1-6 provide the parts outside the CDR3, is SQTIHQWPATLVQPVGSPLSLECTVEGTSNPNLYWYRQAAGRGLQLLFYSVGIGQISSEVPQNLSASRPQDRQFILSSKKLLLSDSGFYLCAWSRDSPLHFGNGTRLTVT.

CDR3 region: CSPSSDSYYGYTF. The CDR3 bases are TGCAGTCCATCCTCTGACAGTTACTATGGCTACACCTTC. This chain connects TRBV20-1 to TRBJ1-2; possible D gene TRBD1, 5 bases. The V end was cut by 8 bases, the J end by 3 bases, with 16 bases between. The length of the CDR3 is 13 residues. Per germline, CDR1 DFQATT and CDR2 SNEGSKA (reference sequence).

In this sample, this clonotype is hyperexpanded. J is TRBJ2-7 and V is TRBV11-2; D is unresolved. The CDR3 loop spans 14 amino acids. CDR1 and CDR2 from the germline V gene are SGHAT and FQNNGV. The V end lost 2 bases, the J end lost 2 bases, and 10 bases lay between the germline ends. The CDR3 bases are TGTGCCAGCAGCTTAACGGACGGCGCCTACGAGCAGTACTTC. Translating gives CASSLTDGAYEQYF.

In its sample, this clonotype is hyperexpanded. The rearrangement joins TRBV2 to TRBJ1-2; a possible D gene is TRBD1 (5 bases). Trimming stripped 0 bases from V and 8 bases from J, with 16 bases between. Germline V CDR1 and CDR2: SNHLY, FYNNEI. The CDR3 totals 15 residues. Written as DNA, the CDR3 is TGTGCCAGCAGTGAAGCGCGCCGACAGCAGTACGGCTACACCTTC. Translating it yields CASSEARRQQYGYTF. The variable domain in full, with the rest retrieved from reference TRBV2 and TRBJ1-2, is EPEVTQTPSHQVTQMGQEVILRCVPISNHLYFYWYRQILGQKVEFLVSFYNNEISEKSEIFDDQFSVERPDGSNFTLKIRSTKLEDSAMYFCASSEARRQQYGYTFGSGTRLTVV.

The rearrangement links TRBV4-1 to TRBJ2-1, with D hard to call. The CDR3 totals 14 residues. CDR1 and CDR2 (germline): MGHRA, YSYEKL. Trimming removed 0 bases from V and 2 bases from J, with 5 bases in between. This CDR3 is CASSQDSTYNEQFF. The CDR3 DNA reads TGCGCCAGCAGCCAAGACAGTACCTACAATGAGCAGTTCTTC.

The V and J genes are TRBV7-9 and TRBJ2-7; D perhaps matches TRBD2 (6 bases). V lost 6 bases and J 2 bases, leaving 14 bases between the germline ends. Per germline, CDR1 SEHNR and CDR2 FQNEAQ (reference sequence). The CDR3 is made up of 14 amino acids. The CDR3 is CASSPGTGAYEQYF. The CDR3 DNA sequence: TGTGCCAGCAGTCCCGGGACGGGGGCCTACGAGCAGTACTTC.

The chain combines TRBV5-6 with TRBJ2-2; TRBD1 matches at 7 bases. Germline values: CDR1 SGHDT, CDR2 YYEEEE. This CDR3 region has 13 residues. With V trimmed by 9 bases and J by 1 base, 3 bases remained unmatched. The chain's CDR3 is CATRTGNTGELFF. The CDR3 DNA follows: TGTGCCACCAGGACAGGGAACACCGGGGAGCTGTTTTTT.

V is TRBV7-2 and J is TRBJ1-1, with D tentatively TRBD1 (5 bases). The CDR3 has 13 amino acids. Germline V gives CDR1 SGHTA, CDR2 FQGNSA. Trimming took 5 bases from V and 9 from J, leaving 16 bases between them. The CDR3 DNA sequence: TGTGCCAGCAGCCCCCCTACCCGGGGCCAAGCTTTCTTT. It yields the protein CASSPPTRGQAFF.

By frequency in the sample, this clonotype is hyperexpanded. The chain is built from TRBV5-1 and TRBJ1-1; TRBD1 matches at 11 bases. The V and J ends lost 3 bases and 3 bases, in that order; junction bases with no gene match: 7. CDR1 and CDR2 (germline): SGHRS, YFSETQ. CDR3 length equals 16 residues. The CDR3 loop reads CASSWGDRGVDTEAFF. Here the CDR3 DNA reads TGCGCCAGCAGCTGGGGGGACAGGGGGGTTGACACTGAAGCTTTCTTT.

The chain combines TRBV28 with TRBJ2-2, with 10 bases lining up with TRBD2. V lost 7 bases and J lost 1; bases outside the gene matches: 6. Per germline, CDR1 MDHEN and CDR2 SYDVKM. This CDR3 comprises 16 residues. This CDR3 is CASKPGTSENTGELFF. The CDR3 region has the DNA TGTGCCAGCAAGCCCGGGACTAGCGAGAACACCGGGGAGCTGTTTTTT. Combining the CDR3 with reference TRBV28 and TRBJ2-2 gives the whole variable domain DVKVTQSSRYLVKRTGEKVFLECVQDMDHENMFWYRQDPGLGLRLIYFSYDVKMKEKGDIPEGYSVSREKKERFSLILESASTNQTSMYLCASKPGTSENTGELFFGEGSRLTVL.

This chain joins TRBV5-1 and TRBJ2-1, with unresolved D. Germline CDR1 is SGHRS and CDR2 is YFSETQ. V was shortened by 5 bases and J by 9 bases, with 15 bases between the two germline ends. CDR3 length: 13 residues. The CDR3 bases are TGCGCCAGCAGTTTGATGGGAAGAGGTGAGCAGTTCTTC. This encodes CASSLMGRGEQFF.

The chain employs TRBV12-3 or TRBV12-4 and TRBJ2-7; a possible D gene is TRBD1 (5 bases). V was cut by 6 bases and J by 6 bases, with 12 bases left in between. CDR3 length equals 12 residues. The CDR3 DNA reads as TGTGCCAGCAGCTCAGGGTACGTCGAGCAGTACTTC. Translation gives CASSSGYVEQYF.

The chain links TRBV6-2 or TRBV6-3 to TRBJ2-1, with D perhaps TRBD2 (6 bases). The germline CDR1 and CDR2 sequences are MNHEY and SVGEGT. Trimming left V 6 bases short and J 4 bases short, with 16 bases between. The CDR3 is 15 residues long. The CDR3, as DNA: TGTGCCAGCAGCTTCCTGGACTACGGGTACAATGAGCAGTTCTTC. Its translation is CASSFLDYGYNEQFF.

This rearrangement joins TRBV28 to TRBJ1-4, with 9 bases matching TRBD1. This CDR3 is 14 amino acids long. Germline V gene lookup returns CDR1 MDHEN and CDR2 SYDVKM. Germline trimming cut 6 bases from V and 5 bases from J; bases unmatched to any gene: 4. The CDR3 is CASSHGQGNEKLFF. CDR3 DNA: TGTGCCAGCAGCCATGGACAGGGGAATGAAAAACTGTTTTTT.

The CDR3: CASSYPGGETQYF. DNA for the CDR3: TGTGCCAGCAGTTACCCCGGGGGGGAGACCCAGTACTTC. The chain has TRBV6-6 and TRBJ2-5, with 7 bases lining up with TRBD2. Trimming at V came to 2 bases and at J to 5 bases, leaving 2 bases not matched to a gene. The CDR3 is 13 residues long. Germline-derived CDR1 and CDR2 are MNHNY and SVGAGI (reference sequence).

The chain links TRBV5-1 to TRBJ2-1, with TRBD2 matching 11 bases. J lost 7 bases, V lost 4 bases, and 4 bases had no gene match. The germline gives CDR1 SGHRS, CDR2 YFSETQ. The CDR3 is 14 amino acids. For the CDR3, the DNA is TGCGCCAGCAGCATTAGCGGGGGGGTTAATGAGCAGTTCTTC. Translated: CASSISGGVNEQFF.

The V call is TRBV20-1, the J call TRBJ2-3; possibly TRBD1 or TRBD2 for D (5 bases each). The germline V gene encodes CDR1 DFQATT and CDR2 SNEGSKA (reference sequence). This CDR3 has 17 residues. Trimming took 3 bases from V and 1 from J, leaving 20 bases between them. DNA for the CDR3: TGCAGTGCTAGTGGCAGGGAGTTAAGAGGACGCACAGATACGCAGTATTTT. Amino acid sequence: CSASGRELRGRTDTQYF.

This chain links TRBV6-1 with TRBJ1-5; D unclear. V was clipped by 6 bases and J by 0 bases, with 3 bases between them. The germline V gene encodes CDR1 MNHNS and CDR2 SASEGT. This CDR3 comprises 12 residues. Written as DNA, the CDR3 is TGTGCCAGCAGGGTTAGCAATCAGCCCCAGCATTTT. Translation gives CASRVSNQPQHF.

This clonotype is classed as hyperexpanded. This chain connects TRBV7-9 to TRBJ2-7; D remains unclear. Trimming removed 5 bases from V and 6 bases from J, with 11 bases in between. This CDR3 has 12 amino acids. Germline V gene data show CDR1 as SEHNR and CDR2 as FQNEAQ (reference sequence). CDR3 sequence (DNA): TGTGCCAGCAGCCCCTTGTCCGGCGAGCAGTACTTC. Its protein product is CASSPLSGEQYF.

V and J are TRBV29-1 and TRBJ2-5; weak D call: TRBD2 (6 bases). Germline V gene data show CDR1 as SQVTM and CDR2 as ANQGSEA. This CDR3 comprises 13 residues. The V end lost 3 bases, the J end lost 2 bases, and 10 bases lay between the germline ends. CDR3 sequence (DNA): TGCAGCGTTGATGGTAGCGGTCAAGAGACCCAGTACTTC. It encodes CSVDGSGQETQYF.